This T cell receptor (beta chain) was obtained from a study of vaccination and CD4 T cells after COVID-19. Study background: The interval from dose two to post-vaccine sampling had a median of around 79 days, and it ranged from 14 to 241.

Once obtained from cultured CD4+ T cells, the DNA was sequenced using the Oncomine TCR Beta short-read assay. TCRdb passed the PCR reads through MiXCR, listing each CDR3 protein once. The sample lists 22,000 or so distinct CDR3 sequences; 45% to 65% were seen once. Treatment meaning: approximately 11-day PBMC culture with coronavirus spike peptide pools or control peptides (ViraFEST assay). On this clonotype: As yet, its antigen is unknown.

CDR3 length: 13 amino acids. V was cut by 1 base and J by 9 bases, with 10 bases left in between. Germline V lookup: CDR1 DFQATT, CDR2 SNEGSKA (reference sequence). The sample was CD4+ T cells from blood, cultured in vitro. This clonotype was sampled from a human donor who had recovered from COVID-19. The chain combines TRBV20-1 with TRBJ1-6; possible D gene TRBD1, 5 bases. The CDR3 sequence: CSARGRDLSPLHF. In DNA form, the CDR3 reads TGCAGTGCTAGAGGGAGGGACCTTTCACCCCTCCACTTT.